Listed here is a single T cell receptor (beta chain). What antigen it recognizes has not been identified. No much larger clone is present one base from it, and per-base qualities are unavailable. This specimen comes from a study of blood T cell repertoires in COVID-19 (dated by TCRdb to the early 2020s). For the study in its entirety: Samples from collaborators originated in the United States, Italy and Spain and spanned both the acute and convalescent phases of COVID-19. The prospective study material was composed of cDNA or gDNA derived from T cells, B-cell-depleted T cells, or PBMCs. Deeply sampled blood TCRbeta repertoires from subjects exposed to, actively infected with, or recovered from COVID-19 were included in the dataset. A freely available public database, intended as a resource for researchers studying the immune response to SARS-CoV-2, is where the repertoires were released. Samples came from the ongoing ImmuneRACE study (first 160 participants) plus 1,254 subjects from 6 global collaborators. A de-identified subject ID, COVID-19 status, age in years and sex were almost always included in the sample metadata. Where HLA class I and class II types were available, the types were taken from metadata supplied by the sample provider, not from assay-based typing.

Here is what the overall study found, with its caveats: The amount of clinical and demographic metadata varied by source and participant and was provided uncurated.

TCRbeta CDR3 regions were amplified from genomic DNA by means of the immunoSEQ Assay, a bias-controlled multiplex PCR. Under the source paper's analysis protocol: The number of nucleated cells in each sample was estimated by amplification of reference gene primers within the assay. To quantify the absolute abundance of each unique TCRbeta CDR3 rearrangement, sequence reads were collapsed and filtered. Productive Simpson clonality was computed per sample as the square root of Simpson's diversity index over productive rearrangements. TCRdb took this table from immuneACCESS and kept in-frame rearrangements with V and J called. Such tables lack part of the clones; where checked against another copy, unresolved V genes explain under half of the gap, and the rest is unexplained. D and trimming come from the DNA, and the V and J calls and clone size come from that table. For this sample the table gives some 350,000 clones, of which about 90% were detected only once. Approximately 5% of the sample is in the top ten clones.

Participants in the prospective study were enrolled through a virtual design, were aged roughly 18 to 100 years, and lived in roughly 25 United States geographic areas. To assign participants to cohorts, the prospective study relied on clinical history that participants themselves reported in a screening survey and a study questionnaire. For ImmuneRACE Cohort 3, a participant was defined as recovered based on two consecutive negative NP/OP PCR tests, clearance by a healthcare professional, or resolution of symptoms. In the prospective study, whole blood, serum and a nasopharyngeal or oropharyngeal swab were collected from each participant by mobile phlebotomists. Additional blood draws and questionnaires over an approximately two-month period could optionally be provided by prospective study participants. Before DNA extraction, blood samples from the prospective study were shipped at room temperature or frozen.

For CDR1 and CDR2, the germline V gene lists MRHNA and SNTAGT. V drops 1 base and J drops 9 bases, leaving 13 bases in between. Inclusive of the bounding cysteine and phenylalanine, the CDR3 is 14 residues long. The entry retains the CDR3 DNA only, 42 bases that are in frame from base 1. The sequence was collected from a woman aged 25-40 years who had recovered from COVID-19. This sequence uses TRBV6-4 and TRBJ2-1; the D gene is perhaps TRBD2, from 5 matching bases. The specimen was PBMCs or T cells enriched from blood (not recorded which). CDR3 protein: CASSDYGTEGEQFF. The DNA reads as follows: TGTGCCAGCAGTGACTACGGAACAGAGGGTGAGCAGTTCTTC.